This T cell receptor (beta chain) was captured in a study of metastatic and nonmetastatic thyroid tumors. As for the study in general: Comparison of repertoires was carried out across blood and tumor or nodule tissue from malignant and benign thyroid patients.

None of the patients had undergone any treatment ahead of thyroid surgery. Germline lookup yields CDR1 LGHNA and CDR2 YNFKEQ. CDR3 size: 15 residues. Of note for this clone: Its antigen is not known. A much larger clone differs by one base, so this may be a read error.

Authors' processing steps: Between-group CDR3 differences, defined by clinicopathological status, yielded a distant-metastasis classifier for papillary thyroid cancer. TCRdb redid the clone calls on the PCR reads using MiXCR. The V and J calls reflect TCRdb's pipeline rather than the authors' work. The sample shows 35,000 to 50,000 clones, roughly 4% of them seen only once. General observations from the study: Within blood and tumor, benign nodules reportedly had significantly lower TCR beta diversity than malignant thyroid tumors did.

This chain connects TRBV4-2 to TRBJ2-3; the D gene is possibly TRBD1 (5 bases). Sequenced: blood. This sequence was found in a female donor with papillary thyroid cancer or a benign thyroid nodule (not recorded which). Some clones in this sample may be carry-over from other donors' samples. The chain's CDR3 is CASNQVATAPDTQYF. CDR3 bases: TGTGCCAGCAACCAAGTTGCGACAGCGCCAGATACGCAGTATTTT.